One and the same sample provided the 10 T cell receptor beta chains below, sequenced in a study of T cell changes during pregnancy in multiple sclerosis. Sequenced by immunoSEQ multiplex PCR; TCRdb stores in-frame clones only, minus some. Altogether over 90,000 clones are present, almost 95% being singletons, with the ten largest covering around 0.92%. The material was peripheral blood, obtained after pregnancy. Receptors were obtained from a female donor with multiple sclerosis, enrolled in a pregnancy study.

The chain employs TRBV6-4 and TRBJ1-5, with 9 positions matching TRBD1. The V segment lost 8 bases and the J segment 2 bases; nucleotides outside the gene matches: 13. Germline loops: CDR1 MRHNA, CDR2 SNTAGT. The CDR3 has 17 amino acids. The CDR3 nucleotides are TGTGCCAGCGACGTCCCGGGACAGGGTATGGGCAATCAGCCCCAGCATTTT. This encodes CASDVPGQGMGNQPQHF.

The J gene is TRBJ2-5, the V gene TRBV7-6; unclear D gene. V lost 3 bases and J lost 1, with 15 bases in between. Germline V gene lookup returns CDR1 SGHVS and CDR2 FNYEAQ. The CDR3 runs to 16 residues. The CDR3 DNA follows: TGTGCCAGCAGCTTCTTGGCGGCAGCTATCCAAGAGACCCAGTACTTC. Residues: CASSFLAAAIQETQYF.

The J gene is TRBJ1-6, the V gene TRBV7-3; 7 bases map to TRBD1. CDR3 length equals 13 residues. The junction had 2 bases not matched to a gene; V was cut back by 5 bases and J by 7 bases. CDR1 is SGHTA, CDR2 FQGTGA, per germline. DNA of the CDR3: TGTGCCAGCAGCCTGGGACAGAATTCACCCCTCCACTTT. It specifies CASSLGQNSPLHF.

This sequence joins TRBV18 and TRBJ2-3; no clear D gene. Deletions cut 4 bases from V and 2 bases from J, with 4 bases between. The germline V gene has CDR1 KGHSH and CDR2 LQKENI. The CDR3 extends over 12 amino acids. CDR3 nucleotide sequence: TGTGCCAGCTCACTAGTCACAGATACGCAGTATTTT. It is translated as CASSLVTDTQYF. The full variable domain, rest sourced from reference TRBV18 and TRBJ2-3, is NAGVMQNPRHLVRRRGQEARLRCSPMKGHSHVYWYRQLPEEGLKFMVYLQKENIIDESGMPKERFSAEFPKEGPSILRIQQVVRGDSAAYFCASSLVTDTQYFGPGTRLTVL.

The chain employs TRBV6-1 and TRBJ1-3; the match to TRBD1 covers 9 bases. CDR1 is MNHNS, CDR2 SASEGT, per germline. The CDR3 contains 13 residues. The V segment lost 10 bases and the J segment 5 bases; nucleotides outside the gene matches: 6. Here the CDR3 reads CAIRDRGRNTIYF. In DNA form, the CDR3 reads TGTGCCATTCGCGACAGGGGGAGAAACACCATATATTTT.

The rearrangement links TRBV27 to TRBJ2-3; 9 bases align to TRBD1. Trimming took 6 bases from V and 7 from J; bases not matched to a gene: 11. Per germline, CDR1 MNHEY and CDR2 SMNVEV (reference sequence). The CDR3 length is 15 residues. The CDR3 DNA reads as TGTGCCAGCAGCCCAGGCGGGACAGGGCCAAATACGCAGTATTTT. Protein: CASSPGGTGPNTQYF.

The V call is TRBV7-9, the J call TRBJ1-1, with D perhaps TRBD1 (5 bases). Germline CDR1 reads SEHNR; CDR2 reads FQNEAQ (reference sequence). The V gene lost 5 bases and the J gene lost 4 bases, with 11 bases spanning the gap. The CDR3 is 13 amino acids. Written as DNA, the CDR3 is TGTGCCAGCAGCCCCCAGGGTTCCACTGAAGCTTTCTTT. Its translation is CASSPQGSTEAFF.

The chain recombines TRBV7-6 with TRBJ2-7, with 9 bases lining up with TRBD1. The V gene end was trimmed by 1 base and the J gene end by 4 bases; junction bases not matched to a gene: 2. Germline V gives CDR1 SGHVS, CDR2 FNYEAQ. CDR3 length equals 14 residues. CDR3 DNA: TGTGCCAGCAGCTTAGGAGGGACAGGGTACGAGCAGTACTTC. It translates to CASSLGGTGYEQYF.

The chain carries TRBV7-9 and TRBJ1-1; TRBD1 is a possible D gene (5 bases). The germline V gene has CDR1 SEHNR and CDR2 FQNEAQ (reference sequence). There are 13 residues in the CDR3. The CDR3 DNA reads as TGTGTCGGATCCGGGGGAATGAACACTGAAGCTTTCTTT. This translates into CVGSGGMNTEAFF.

The V and J genes are TRBV14 and TRBJ1-2; 7 nucleotides agree with TRBD1. With 7 bases clipped from V and 3 bases from J, the junction kept 5 bases outside the gene matches. The CDR3 length is 13 residues. Germline V CDR1 and CDR2: SGHDN, FVKESK. In DNA, the CDR3 is TGTGCCAGCAATCTAGGGGGCCACTATGGCTACACCTTC. It translates to CASNLGGHYGYTF.